This T cell receptor (beta chain) was retrieved from a study of early T cells in non-severe SARS-CoV-2 infection. V trimming: 6 bases; J trimming: 6 bases; junction bases outside the gene matches: 10. Germline CDR1 SQVTM, CDR2 ANQGSEA. The CDR3 has 13 amino acids. Using its own MiXCR run on the 5' RACE reads, TCRdb lists one record per CDR3 protein. The repertoire includes tens of thousands of distinct CDR3 sequences, around 20% of them detected once, and about 15% sits in the top ten. The sample was whole blood, taken at baseline. The clonotype originates from an adult who was a healthcare worker with PCR-confirmed SARS-CoV-2 infection or an uninfected control (not recorded which). This chain joins TRBV29-1 and TRBJ2-7; 8 bases fit TRBD1. CDR3 in amino acids: CSVVGTGGLEQYF. The CDR3, as DNA: TGCAGCGTGGTCGGGACAGGAGGTCTCGAGCAGTACTTC.